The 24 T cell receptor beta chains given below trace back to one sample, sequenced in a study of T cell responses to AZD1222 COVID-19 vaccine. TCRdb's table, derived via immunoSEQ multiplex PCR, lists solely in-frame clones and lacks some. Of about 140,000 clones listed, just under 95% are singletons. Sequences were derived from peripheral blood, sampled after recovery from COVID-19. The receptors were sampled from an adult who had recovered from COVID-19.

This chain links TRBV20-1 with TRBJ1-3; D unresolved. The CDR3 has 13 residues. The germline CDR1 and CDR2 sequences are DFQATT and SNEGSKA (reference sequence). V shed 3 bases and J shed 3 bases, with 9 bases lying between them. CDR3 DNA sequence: TGCAGTGCTAGTTTGAGGGTTGGAAACACCATATATTTT. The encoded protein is CSASLRVGNTIYF.

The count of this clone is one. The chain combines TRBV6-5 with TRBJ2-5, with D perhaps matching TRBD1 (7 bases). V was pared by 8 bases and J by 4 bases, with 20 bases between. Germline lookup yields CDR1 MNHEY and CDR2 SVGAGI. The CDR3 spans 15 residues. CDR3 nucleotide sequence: TGTGCCAGCGTTCGGAGGGGGCCAGAGAGAGAGACCCAGTACTTC. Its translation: CASVRRGPERETQYF.

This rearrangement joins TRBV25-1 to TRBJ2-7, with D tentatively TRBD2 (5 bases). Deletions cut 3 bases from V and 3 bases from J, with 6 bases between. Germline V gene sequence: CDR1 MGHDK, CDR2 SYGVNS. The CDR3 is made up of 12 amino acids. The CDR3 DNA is TGTGCCAGCAGTGATCGGGGCTACGAGCAGTACTTC. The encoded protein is CASSDRGYEQYF.

For the CDR3, the DNA is TGCGCCAGCAGCAACCGGGACGGGTCACACTACGAGCAGTACTTC. Residues: CASSNRDGSHYEQYF. This chain links TRBV4-1 with TRBJ2-7, with D possibly being TRBD1 or TRBD2 (5 bases each). V shed 5 bases and J shed 3 bases, with 17 bases lying between them. Germline CDR1 and CDR2: MGHRA and YSYEKL. This CDR3 comprises 15 residues.

The CDR3 spells CASSSDGSNQPQHF. The CDR3 DNA follows: TGTGCCAGCAGTTCGGACGGTAGCAATCAGCCCCAGCATTTT. The chain couples TRBV27 to TRBJ1-5; no clear D. CDR1 is MNHEY and CDR2 is SMNVEV in the germline V gene (reference sequence). Trimming took off 4 bases at V and 0 bases at J, with 7 bases between the two ends. This CDR3 spans 14 amino acids.

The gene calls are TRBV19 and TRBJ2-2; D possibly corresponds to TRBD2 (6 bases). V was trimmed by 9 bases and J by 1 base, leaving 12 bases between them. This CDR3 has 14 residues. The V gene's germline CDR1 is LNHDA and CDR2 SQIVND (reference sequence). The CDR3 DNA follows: TGTGCCAGCCGGGGACTCCGGAACACCGGGGAGCTGTTTTTT. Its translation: CASRGLRNTGELFF.

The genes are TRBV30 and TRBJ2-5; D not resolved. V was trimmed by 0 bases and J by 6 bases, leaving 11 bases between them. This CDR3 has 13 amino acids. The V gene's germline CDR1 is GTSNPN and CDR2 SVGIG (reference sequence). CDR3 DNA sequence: TGTGCCTGGAGTGTAGACGAGAAGCAGACCCAGTACTTC. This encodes CAWSVDEKQTQYF.

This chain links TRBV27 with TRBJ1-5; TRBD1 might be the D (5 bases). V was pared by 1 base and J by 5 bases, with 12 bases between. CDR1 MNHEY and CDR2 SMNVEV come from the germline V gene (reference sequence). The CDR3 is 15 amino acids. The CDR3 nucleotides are TGTGCCAGCAGTTTATTGGGGGGAGAAGATCAGCCCCAGCATTTT. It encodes CASSLLGGEDQPQHF.

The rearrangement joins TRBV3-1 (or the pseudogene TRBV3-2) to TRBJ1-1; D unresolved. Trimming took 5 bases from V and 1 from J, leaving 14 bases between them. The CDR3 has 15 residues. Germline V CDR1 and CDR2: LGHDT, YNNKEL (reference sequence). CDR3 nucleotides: TGTGCCAGCAGCGATGACCGGATAAAGAACACTGAAGCTTTCTTT. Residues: CASSDDRIKNTEAFF.

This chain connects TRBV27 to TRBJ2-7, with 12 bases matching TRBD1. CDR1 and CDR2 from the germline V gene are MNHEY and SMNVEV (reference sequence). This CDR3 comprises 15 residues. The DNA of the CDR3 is TGTGCCAGCAGTGCAACCGGGACAGGGGGCAAAAGGGTGTGGGTC. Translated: CASSATGTGGKRVWV.

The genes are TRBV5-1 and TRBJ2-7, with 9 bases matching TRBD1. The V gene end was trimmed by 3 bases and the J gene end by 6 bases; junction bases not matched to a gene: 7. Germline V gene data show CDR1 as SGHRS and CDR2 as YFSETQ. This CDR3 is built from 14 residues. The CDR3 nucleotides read TGCGCCAGCAGCTCCACAGGGGGCTCCCCCGAGCAGTACTTC. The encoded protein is CASSSTGGSPEQYF.

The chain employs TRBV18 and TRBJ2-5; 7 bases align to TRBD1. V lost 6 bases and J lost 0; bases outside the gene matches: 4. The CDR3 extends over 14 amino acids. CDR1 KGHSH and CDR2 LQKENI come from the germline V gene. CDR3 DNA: TGTGCCAGCTCGCCGGGACAGCACCAAGAGACCCAGTACTTC. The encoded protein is CASSPGQHQETQYF.

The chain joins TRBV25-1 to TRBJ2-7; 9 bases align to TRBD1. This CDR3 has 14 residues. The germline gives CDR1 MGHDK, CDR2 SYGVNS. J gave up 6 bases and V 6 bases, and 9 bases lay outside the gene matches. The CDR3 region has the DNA TGTGCCAGCAGAAGACCCGGGACAGGGTCCGAGCAGTACTTC. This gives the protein CASRRPGTGSEQYF.

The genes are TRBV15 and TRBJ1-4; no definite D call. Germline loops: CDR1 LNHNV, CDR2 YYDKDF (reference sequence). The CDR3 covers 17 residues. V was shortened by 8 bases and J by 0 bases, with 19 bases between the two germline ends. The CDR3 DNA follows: TGTGCCACCCGGTCAAGAACGGGTTCGGCAACTAATGAAAAACTGTTTTTT. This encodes CATRSRTGSATNEKLFF.

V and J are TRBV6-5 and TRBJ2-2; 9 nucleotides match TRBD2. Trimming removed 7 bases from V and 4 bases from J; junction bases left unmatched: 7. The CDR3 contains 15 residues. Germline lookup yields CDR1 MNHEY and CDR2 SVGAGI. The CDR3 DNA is TGTGCCAGCACCTCTAGCGGGATCGTCACCGGGGAGCTGTTTTTT. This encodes CASTSSGIVTGELFF.

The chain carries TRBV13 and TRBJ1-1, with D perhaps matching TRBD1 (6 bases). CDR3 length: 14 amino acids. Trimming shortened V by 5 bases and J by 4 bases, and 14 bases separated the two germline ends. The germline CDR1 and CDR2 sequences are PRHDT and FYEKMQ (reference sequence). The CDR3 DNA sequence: TGTGCCAGCAGCCCCTCGGGGGCGTCCACTGAAGCTTTCTTT. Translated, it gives CASSPSGASTEAFF.

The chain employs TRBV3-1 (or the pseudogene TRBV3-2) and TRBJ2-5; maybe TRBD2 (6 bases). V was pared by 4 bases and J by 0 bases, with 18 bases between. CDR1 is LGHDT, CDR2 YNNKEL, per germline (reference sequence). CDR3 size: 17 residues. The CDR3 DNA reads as TGTGCCAGCAGCCCTATTACGGGAGACCCGTACCAAGAGACCCAGTACTTC. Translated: CASSPITGDPYQETQYF.

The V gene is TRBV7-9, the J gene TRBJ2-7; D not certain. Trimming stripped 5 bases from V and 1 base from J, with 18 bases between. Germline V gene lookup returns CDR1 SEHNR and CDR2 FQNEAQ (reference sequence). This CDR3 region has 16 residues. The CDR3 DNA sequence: TGTGCCAGCAGCAAAACCATGCCGGAACGGTCCTACGAGCAGTACTTC. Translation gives CASSKTMPERSYEQYF.

CDR3 sequence reads: CASSPTGLGNTIYF. The CDR3 DNA reads TGCGCCAGCAGTCCGACAGGATTAGGAAACACCATATATTTT. This chain connects TRBV4-1 to TRBJ1-3, with D tentatively TRBD1 (6 bases). Trimming cost V 6 bases and J 4 bases, with 13 bases left between them. The CDR3 is 14 residues long. Germline CDR1 reads MGHRA; CDR2 reads YSYEKL.

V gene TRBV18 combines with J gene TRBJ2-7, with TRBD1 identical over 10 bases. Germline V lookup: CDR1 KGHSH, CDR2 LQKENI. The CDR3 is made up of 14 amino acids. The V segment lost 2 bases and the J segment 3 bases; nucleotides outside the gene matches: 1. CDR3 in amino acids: CASSPGTGDYEQYF. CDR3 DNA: TGTGCCAGCTCACCAGGGACAGGGGACTACGAGCAGTACTTC.

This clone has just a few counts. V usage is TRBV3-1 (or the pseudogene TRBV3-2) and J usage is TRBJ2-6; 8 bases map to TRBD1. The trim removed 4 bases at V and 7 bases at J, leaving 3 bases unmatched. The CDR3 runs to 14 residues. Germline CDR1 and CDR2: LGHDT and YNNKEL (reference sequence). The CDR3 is CASSPQGDANVLTF. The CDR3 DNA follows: TGTGCCAGCAGCCCACAGGGGGACGCCAACGTCCTGACTTTC.

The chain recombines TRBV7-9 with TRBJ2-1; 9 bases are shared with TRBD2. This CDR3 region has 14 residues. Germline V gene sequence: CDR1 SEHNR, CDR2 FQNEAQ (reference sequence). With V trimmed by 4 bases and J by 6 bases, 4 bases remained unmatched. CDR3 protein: CASSWGTSSNEQFF. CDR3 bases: TGTGCCAGCAGCTGGGGGACTAGCAGCAATGAGCAGTTCTTC.

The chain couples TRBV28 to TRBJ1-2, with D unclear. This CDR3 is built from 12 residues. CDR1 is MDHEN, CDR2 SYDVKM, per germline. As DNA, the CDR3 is TGTGGGTCACATGCCGCTAACTATGGCTACACCTTC. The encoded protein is CGSHAANYGYTF.

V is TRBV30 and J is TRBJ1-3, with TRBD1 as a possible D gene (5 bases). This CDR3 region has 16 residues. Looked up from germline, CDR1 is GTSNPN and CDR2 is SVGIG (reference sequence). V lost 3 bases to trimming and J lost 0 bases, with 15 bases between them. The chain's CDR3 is CAWRGWRGDSGNTIYF. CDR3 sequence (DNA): TGTGCCTGGAGGGGCTGGAGGGGCGACTCTGGAAACACCATATATTTT.